The 14 T cell receptor beta chains reported below all come from one sample, sequenced in a study of shared clonotypes between healthy human individuals. TCRdb keeps only in-frame clones here, not all; method: immunoSEQ multiplex PCR. The sample lists approximately 180,000 clones, about 93% occurring once. Input material: naive CD4+ T cells sorted from blood. Specified subset: CD45RA+ positively selected. The receptors come from a woman aged 25 to 45 in good health.

This clone was seen just once. The V and J genes are TRBV18 and TRBJ2-2; a weak D match, TRBD1 (5 bases). This CDR3 comprises 16 residues. Germline V lookup: CDR1 KGHSH, CDR2 LQKENI. Trimming removed 3 bases from V and 1 base from J, with 12 bases in between. CDR3 amino acids: CASSPQLGENTGELFF. CDR3 bases: TGTGCCAGCTCACCTCAGCTAGGGGAGAACACCGGGGAGCTGTTTTTT. The variable domain in full, with the rest retrieved from reference TRBV18 and TRBJ2-2, is NAGVMQNPRHLVRRRGQEARLRCSPMKGHSHVYWYRQLPEEGLKFMVYLQKENIIDESGMPKERFSAEFPKEGPSILRIQQVVRGDSAAYFCASSPQLGENTGELFFGEGSRLTVL.

The chain combines TRBV25-1 with TRBJ1-1; no reliable D call. CDR1 is MGHDK and CDR2 is SYGVNS in the germline V gene. The ends were cut back, 1 base at V and 7 bases at J, with 10 bases in the middle. This CDR3 region has 13 residues. CDR3 residues: CASSEFGRGEAFF. The CDR3, as DNA: TGTGCCAGCAGTGAATTTGGGCGAGGTGAAGCTTTCTTT. The full variable domain, with the rest looked up from reference TRBV25-1 and TRBJ1-1, is EADIYQTPRYLVIGTGKKITLECSQTMGHDKMYWYQQDPGMELHLIHYSYGVNSTEKGDLSSESTVSRIRTEHFPLTLESARPSHTSQYLCASSEFGRGEAFFGQGTRLTVV.

The rearrangement links TRBV30 to TRBJ1-4; D is uncertain. V gave up 2 bases and J gave up 7 bases, with 8 bases separating them. Per germline, CDR1 GTSNPN and CDR2 SVGIG (reference sequence). CDR3 length: 12 amino acids. The CDR3 coding sequence is TGTGCCTGGAGTCCCCCAGTTGAAAAACTGTTTTTT. Translated: CAWSPPVEKLFF.

The chain combines TRBV21-1 with TRBJ1-5; no check of the table's D call, TRBD1, against the DNA was made. TRBV21-1 is recorded as a pseudogene. The length of the CDR3 is 14 residues. The CDR3: CASKGTGEMRPQHF. The CDR3 DNA sequence: TGTGCCAGCAAAGGGACAGGGGAAATGCGGCCCCAGCATTTT.

The chain employs TRBV6-5 and TRBJ2-5; no clear D gene. The J call may be wrong; the DNA end is better matched by TRBJ2-7. CDR1 MNHEY and CDR2 SVGAGI come from the germline V gene. The CDR3 consists of 14 residues. CDR3 coding DNA: TGTGCCAGCATGCACGCGGTAGGGCCCTACGAGCAGTACTTC. Protein product: CASMHAVGPYEQYF.

The chain couples TRBV18 to TRBJ2-2; D might be TRBD2 (5 bases). This CDR3 region has 16 residues. The germline V and J ends were trimmed by 0 bases and 6 bases, with 14 bases remaining between them. Germline CDR1 reads KGHSH; CDR2 reads LQKENI. The CDR3 bases are TGTGCCAGCTCACCACCACCGATATGGGAGTCCGGGGAGCTGTTTTTT. Encoded protein: CASSPPPIWESGELFF. Variable domain in full (rest from reference TRBV18 and TRBJ2-2): NAGVMQNPRHLVRRRGQEARLRCSPMKGHSHVYWYRQLPEEGLKFMVYLQKENIIDESGMPKERFSAEFPKEGPSILRIQQVVRGDSAAYFCASSPPPIWESGELFFGEGSRLTVL.

The genes are TRBV5-1 and TRBJ2-6; D is perhaps TRBD1 or TRBD2 (5 bases each). CDR3 length equals 16 residues. Germline CDR1 SGHRS, CDR2 YFSETQ. Trimming took off 0 bases at V and 0 bases at J, with 7 bases between the two ends. This chain's CDR3 is CASSLAGPSGANVLTF. The CDR3 nucleotides are TGCGCCAGCAGCTTGGCGGGGCCCTCTGGGGCCAACGTCCTGACTTTC.

The chain employs TRBV19 and TRBJ1-1; 9 bases line up with TRBD1. The CDR3 covers 16 residues. CDR1 is LNHDA and CDR2 is SQIVND in the germline V gene (reference sequence). Trimming took 6 bases from V and 5 from J; bases not matched to a gene: 13. The CDR3 DNA reads as TGTGCCAGTAGGGACAGGGGCCCAATCACCGCGACTGAAGCTTTCTTT. Translation gives CASRDRGPITATEAFF.

V usage is TRBV28 and J usage is TRBJ1-5; 10 bases fit TRBD1. In germline, CDR1 is MDHEN, CDR2 SYDVKM. The CDR3 has 18 residues. J lost 1 base, V lost 5 bases, and 11 bases had no gene match. The CDR3: CASSPSGTGDFSNQPQHF. The CDR3 region has the DNA TGTGCCAGCAGTCCCTCCGGGACAGGGGATTTCAGCAATCAGCCCCAGCATTTT.

This clone came up a few times. The V gene is TRBV2, the J gene TRBJ2-2; no clear D. Germline CDR1 SNHLY, CDR2 FYNNEI. V was cut by 8 bases and J by 4 bases, with 14 bases left in between. The CDR3 length is 14 residues. The CDR3 sequence is CASSSLVSTGELFF. CDR3 sequence (DNA): TGTGCCAGCTCGAGTCTAGTCAGCACCGGGGAGCTGTTTTTT.

This clone showed up just once. The chain is built from TRBV7-9 and TRBJ2-5; D call uncertain. With the DNA end fitting TRBJ2-7 better, the J assignment may be wrong. The CDR3 is 13 residues long. Germline values: CDR1 SEHNR, CDR2 FQNEAQ (reference sequence). The DNA of the CDR3 is TGTGCCAGCAGCATGGATCAGTGGGGCGAGCAGTACTTC. Amino acids: CASSMDQWGEQYF.

The rearrangement links TRBV13 to TRBJ2-7; 9 bases are shared with TRBD1. With V trimmed by 5 bases and J by 2 bases, 7 bases remained unmatched. Germline lookup yields CDR1 PRHDT and CDR2 FYEKMQ (reference sequence). CDR3 size: 15 residues. CDR3: CASSTDRGSPYEQYF. CDR3 DNA sequence: TGTGCCAGCAGCACGGACAGGGGTTCTCCCTACGAGCAGTACTTC.

This clone was seen a handful of times. The rearrangement uses TRBV28 and TRBJ1-2, with no clear D. The CDR3 runs to 16 residues. V was cut by 1 base and J by 0 bases, with 12 bases left in between. Looked up from germline, CDR1 is MDHEN and CDR2 is SYDVKM. The CDR3 loop reads CASSLYGKVTNYGYTF. The DNA of the CDR3 is TGTGCCAGCAGTTTATACGGGAAAGTAACTAACTATGGCTACACCTTC.

The V call is TRBV28, the J call TRBJ1-4; 9 nucleotides line up with TRBD1. The CDR3 length is 15 residues. Germline V lookup: CDR1 MDHEN, CDR2 SYDVKM. The V segment lost 2 bases and the J segment 8 bases; nucleotides outside the gene matches: 6. CDR3 loop: CASSLIQGQGEKLFF. The CDR3 DNA sequence: TGTGCCAGCAGTTTAATCCAGGGACAGGGAGAAAAACTGTTTTTT.